This T cell receptor (beta chain) was captured in a study of blood T cell repertoires in COVID-19. Data came from immunoSEQ multiplex PCR; TCRdb stores just in-frame clones and leaves some out. In the table there are 250,000 or so clones, 70% to 90% of which are singletons. This receptor was taken from a man aged 30 to 39 with active or convalescent COVID-19. Sample: peripheral blood.

The CDR3 loop is CASSVGGSGETQYF. In DNA, the CDR3 is TGTGCCAGCAGCGTAGGTGGGAGCGGGGAGACCCAGTACTTC. This chain uses TRBV9 with TRBJ2-5, with D tentatively TRBD2 (6 bases). This CDR3 comprises 14 residues. Germline CDR1 SGDLS, CDR2 YYNGEE. V dropped 0 bases and J dropped 5 bases, with 11 bases sitting between them.